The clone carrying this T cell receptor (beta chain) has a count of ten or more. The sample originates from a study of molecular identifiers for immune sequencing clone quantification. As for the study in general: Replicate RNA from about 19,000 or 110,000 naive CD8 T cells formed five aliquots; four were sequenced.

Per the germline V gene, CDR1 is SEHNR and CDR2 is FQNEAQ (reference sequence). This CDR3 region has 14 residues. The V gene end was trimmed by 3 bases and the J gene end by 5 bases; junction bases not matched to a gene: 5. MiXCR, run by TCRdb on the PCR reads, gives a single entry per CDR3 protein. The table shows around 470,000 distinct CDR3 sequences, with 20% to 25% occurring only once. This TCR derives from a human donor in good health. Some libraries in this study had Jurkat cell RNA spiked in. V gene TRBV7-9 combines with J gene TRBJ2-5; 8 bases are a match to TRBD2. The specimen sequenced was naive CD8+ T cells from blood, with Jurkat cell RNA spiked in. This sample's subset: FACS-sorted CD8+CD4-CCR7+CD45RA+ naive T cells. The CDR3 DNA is TGTGCCAGCAGCTTTACCGGGGGGGAGGAGACCCAGTACTTC. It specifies CASSFTGGEETQYF.